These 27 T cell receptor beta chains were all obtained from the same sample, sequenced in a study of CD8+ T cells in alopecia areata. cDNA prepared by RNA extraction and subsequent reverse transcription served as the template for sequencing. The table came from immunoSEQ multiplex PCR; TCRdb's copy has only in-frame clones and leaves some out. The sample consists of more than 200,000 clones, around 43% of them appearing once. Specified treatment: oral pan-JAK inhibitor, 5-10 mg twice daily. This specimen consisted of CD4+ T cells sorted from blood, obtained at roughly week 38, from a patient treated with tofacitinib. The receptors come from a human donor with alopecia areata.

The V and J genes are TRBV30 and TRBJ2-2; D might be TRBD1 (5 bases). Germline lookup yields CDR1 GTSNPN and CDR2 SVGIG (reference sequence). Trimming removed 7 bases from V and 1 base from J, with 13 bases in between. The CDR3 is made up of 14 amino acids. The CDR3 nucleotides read TGTGCCTACTATAGACAGAGGAACACCGGGGAGCTGTTTTTT. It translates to CAYYRQRNTGELFF.

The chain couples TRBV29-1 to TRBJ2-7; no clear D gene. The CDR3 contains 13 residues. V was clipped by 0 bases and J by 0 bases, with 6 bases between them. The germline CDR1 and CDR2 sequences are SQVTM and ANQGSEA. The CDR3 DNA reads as TGCAGCGTTGAAGACCCGGCCTCCTACGAGCAGTACTTC. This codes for CSVEDPASYEQYF.

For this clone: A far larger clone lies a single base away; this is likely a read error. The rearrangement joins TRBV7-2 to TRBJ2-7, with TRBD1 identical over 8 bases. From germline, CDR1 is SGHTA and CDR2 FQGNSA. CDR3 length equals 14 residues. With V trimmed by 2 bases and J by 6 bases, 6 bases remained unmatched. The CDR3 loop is CASSLFTGGREQYF. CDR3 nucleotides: TGTGCCAGCAGCTTATTTACAGGGGGGCGCGAGCAGTACTTC.

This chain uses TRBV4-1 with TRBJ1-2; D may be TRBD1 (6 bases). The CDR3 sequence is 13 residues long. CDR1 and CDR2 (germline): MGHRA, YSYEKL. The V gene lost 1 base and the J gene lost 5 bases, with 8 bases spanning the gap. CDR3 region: CASSQATGYGYTF. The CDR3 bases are TGCGCCAGCAGCCAAGCTACAGGGTATGGCTACACCTTC.

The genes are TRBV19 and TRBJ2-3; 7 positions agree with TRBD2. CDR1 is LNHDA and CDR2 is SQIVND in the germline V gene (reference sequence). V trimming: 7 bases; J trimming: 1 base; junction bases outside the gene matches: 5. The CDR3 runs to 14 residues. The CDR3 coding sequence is TGTGCCAGTAACAAGGGGAGGGGCACAGATACGCAGTATTTT. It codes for CASNKGRGTDTQYF.

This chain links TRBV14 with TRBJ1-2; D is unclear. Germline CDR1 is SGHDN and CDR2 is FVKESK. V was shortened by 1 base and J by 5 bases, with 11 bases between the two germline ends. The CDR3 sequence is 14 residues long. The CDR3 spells CASSQVNPPYGYTF. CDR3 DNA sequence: TGTGCCAGCAGCCAAGTGAACCCACCTTATGGCTACACCTTC.

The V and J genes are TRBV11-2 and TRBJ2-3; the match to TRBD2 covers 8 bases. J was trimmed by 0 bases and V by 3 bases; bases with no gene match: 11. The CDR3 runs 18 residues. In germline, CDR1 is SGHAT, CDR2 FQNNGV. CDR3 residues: CASSFSGGGKSSTDTQYF. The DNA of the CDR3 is TGTGCCAGCAGCTTTTCGGGAGGGGGAAAAAGCAGCACAGATACGCAGTATTTT.

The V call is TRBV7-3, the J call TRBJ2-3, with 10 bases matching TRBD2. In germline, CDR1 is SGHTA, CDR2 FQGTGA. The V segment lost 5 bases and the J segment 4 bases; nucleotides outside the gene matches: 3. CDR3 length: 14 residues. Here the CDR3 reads CASSPGLASDTQYF. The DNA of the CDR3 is TGTGCCAGCAGCCCGGGACTAGCGTCAGATACGCAGTATTTT.

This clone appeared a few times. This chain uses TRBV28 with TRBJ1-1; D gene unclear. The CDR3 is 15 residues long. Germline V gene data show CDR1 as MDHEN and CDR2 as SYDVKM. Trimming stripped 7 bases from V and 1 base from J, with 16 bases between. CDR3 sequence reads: CASNRPRARNTEAFF. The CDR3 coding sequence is TGTGCCAGCAACCGACCCCGAGCAAGGAACACTGAAGCTTTCTTT.

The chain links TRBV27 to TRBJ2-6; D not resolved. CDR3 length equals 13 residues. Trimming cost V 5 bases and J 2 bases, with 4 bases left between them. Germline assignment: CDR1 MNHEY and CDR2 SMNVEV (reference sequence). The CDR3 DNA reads TGTGCCAGCAGTCGCCCTGGGGCCAACGTCCTGACTTTC. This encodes CASSRPGANVLTF.

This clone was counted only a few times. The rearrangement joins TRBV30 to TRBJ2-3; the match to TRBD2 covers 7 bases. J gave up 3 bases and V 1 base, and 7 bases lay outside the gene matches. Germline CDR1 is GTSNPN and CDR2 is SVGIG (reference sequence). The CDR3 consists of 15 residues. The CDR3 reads CAWSAYERGTDTQYF. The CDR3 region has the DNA TGTGCCTGGAGTGCCTATGAGCGGGGAACAGATACGCAGTATTTT.

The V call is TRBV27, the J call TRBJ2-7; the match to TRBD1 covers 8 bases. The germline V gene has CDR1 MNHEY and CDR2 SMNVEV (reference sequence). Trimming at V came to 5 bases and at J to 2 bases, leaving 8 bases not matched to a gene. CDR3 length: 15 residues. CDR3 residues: CASSQWDRRPYEQYF. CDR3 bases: TGTGCCAGCAGTCAATGGGACAGGAGACCCTACGAGCAGTACTTC.

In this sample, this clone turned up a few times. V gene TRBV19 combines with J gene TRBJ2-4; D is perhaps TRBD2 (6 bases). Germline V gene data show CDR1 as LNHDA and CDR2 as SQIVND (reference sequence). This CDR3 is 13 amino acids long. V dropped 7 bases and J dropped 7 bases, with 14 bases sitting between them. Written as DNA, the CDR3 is TGTGCCAGTAATCCAGCGGCGGGGAACATTCAGTACTTC. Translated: CASNPAAGNIQYF.

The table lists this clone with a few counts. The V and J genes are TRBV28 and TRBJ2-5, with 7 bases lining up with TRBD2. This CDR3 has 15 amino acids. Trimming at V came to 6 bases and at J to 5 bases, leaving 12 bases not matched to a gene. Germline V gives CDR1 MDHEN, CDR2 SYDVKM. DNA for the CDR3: TGTGCCAGCAGAACCCCCGGGACTAAAACGGAGACCCAGTACTTC. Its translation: CASRTPGTKTETQYF.

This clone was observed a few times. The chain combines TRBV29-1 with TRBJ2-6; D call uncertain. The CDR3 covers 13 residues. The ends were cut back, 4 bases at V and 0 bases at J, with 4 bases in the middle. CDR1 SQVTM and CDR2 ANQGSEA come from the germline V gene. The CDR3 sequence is CSVGNSGANVLTF. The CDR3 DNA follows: TGCAGCGTTGGAAACTCTGGGGCCAACGTCCTGACTTTC.

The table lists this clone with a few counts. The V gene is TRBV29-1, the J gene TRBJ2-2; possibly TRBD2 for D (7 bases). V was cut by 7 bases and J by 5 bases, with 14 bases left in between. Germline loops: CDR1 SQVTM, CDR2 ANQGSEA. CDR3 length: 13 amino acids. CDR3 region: CSASRGATGELFF. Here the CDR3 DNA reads TGCAGCGCCTCCCGGGGGGCGACCGGGGAGCTGTTTTTT.

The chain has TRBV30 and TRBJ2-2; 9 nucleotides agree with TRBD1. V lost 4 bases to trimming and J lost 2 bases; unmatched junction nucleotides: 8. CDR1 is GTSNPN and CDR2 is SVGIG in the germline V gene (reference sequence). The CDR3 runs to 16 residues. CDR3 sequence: CAWIKRGQGNTGELFF. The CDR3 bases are TGTGCCTGGATCAAAAGGGGACAGGGAAACACCGGGGAGCTGTTTTTT.

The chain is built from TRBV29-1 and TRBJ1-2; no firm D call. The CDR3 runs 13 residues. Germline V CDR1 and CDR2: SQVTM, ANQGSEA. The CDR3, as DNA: TGCACCACCAAACTCCTCTTGGGCGGGGGCTACACCTTC. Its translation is CTTKLLLGGGYTF.

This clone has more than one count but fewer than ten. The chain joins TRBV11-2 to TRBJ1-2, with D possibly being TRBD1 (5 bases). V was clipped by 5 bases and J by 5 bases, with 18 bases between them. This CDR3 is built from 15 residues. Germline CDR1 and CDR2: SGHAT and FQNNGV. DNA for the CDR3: TGTGCCAGCAGCCGACCCAGCGGGGGGGAGTATGGCTACACCTTC. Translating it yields CASSRPSGGEYGYTF.

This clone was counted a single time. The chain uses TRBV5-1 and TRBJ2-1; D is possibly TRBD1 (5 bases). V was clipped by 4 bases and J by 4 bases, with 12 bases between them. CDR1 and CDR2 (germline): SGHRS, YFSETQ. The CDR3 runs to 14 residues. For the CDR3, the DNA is TGCGCCAGCAGCCCAGAAAGACAGTACAATGAGCAGTTCTTC. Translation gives CASSPERQYNEQFF.

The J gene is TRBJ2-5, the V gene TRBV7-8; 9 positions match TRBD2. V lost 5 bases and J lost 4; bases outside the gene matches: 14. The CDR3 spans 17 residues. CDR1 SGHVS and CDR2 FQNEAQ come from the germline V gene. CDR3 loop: CASSVTSGRFGGETQYF. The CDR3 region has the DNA TGTGCCAGCAGCGTGACTAGCGGACGGTTTGGTGGAGAGACCCAGTACTTC.

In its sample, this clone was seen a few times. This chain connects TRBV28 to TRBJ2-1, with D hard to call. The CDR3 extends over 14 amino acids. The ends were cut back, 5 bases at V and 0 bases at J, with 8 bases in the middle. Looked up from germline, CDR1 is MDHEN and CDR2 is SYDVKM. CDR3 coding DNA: TGTGCCAGCAGTCAACAAAGCTCCTACAATGAGCAGTTCTTC. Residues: CASSQQSSYNEQFF. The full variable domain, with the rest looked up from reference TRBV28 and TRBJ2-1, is DVKVTQSSRYLVKRTGEKVFLECVQDMDHENMFWYRQDPGLGLRLIYFSYDVKMKEKGDIPEGYSVSREKKERFSLILESASTNQTSMYLCASSQQSSYNEQFFGPGTRLTVL.

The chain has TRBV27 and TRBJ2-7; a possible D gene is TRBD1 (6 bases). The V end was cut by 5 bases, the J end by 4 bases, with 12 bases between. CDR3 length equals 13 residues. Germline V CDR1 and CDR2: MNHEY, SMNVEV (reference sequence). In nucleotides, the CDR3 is TGTGCCAGCAGTGGGCAGGGGCGGTACGAGCAGTACTTC. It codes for CASSGQGRYEQYF.

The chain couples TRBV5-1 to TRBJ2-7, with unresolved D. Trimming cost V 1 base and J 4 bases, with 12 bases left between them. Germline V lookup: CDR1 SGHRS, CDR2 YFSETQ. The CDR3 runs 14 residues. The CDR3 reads CASSLKDPKYEQYF. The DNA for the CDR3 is TGCGCCAGCAGCTTGAAGGACCCAAAGTACGAGCAGTACTTC.

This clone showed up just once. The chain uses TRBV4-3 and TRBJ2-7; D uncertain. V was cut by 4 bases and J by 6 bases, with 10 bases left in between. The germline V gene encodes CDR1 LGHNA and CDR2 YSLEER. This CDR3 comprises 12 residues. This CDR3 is CASSPDGREQYF. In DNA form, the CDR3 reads TGCGCCAGCAGCCCGGACGGGCGCGAGCAGTACTTC.

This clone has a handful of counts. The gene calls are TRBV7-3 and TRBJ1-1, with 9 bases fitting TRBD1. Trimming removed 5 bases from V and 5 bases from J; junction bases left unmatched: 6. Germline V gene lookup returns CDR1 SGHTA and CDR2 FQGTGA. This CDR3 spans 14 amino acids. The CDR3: CASSEQGARTEAFF. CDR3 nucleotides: TGTGCCAGCAGCGAACAGGGGGCGAGGACTGAAGCTTTCTTT.

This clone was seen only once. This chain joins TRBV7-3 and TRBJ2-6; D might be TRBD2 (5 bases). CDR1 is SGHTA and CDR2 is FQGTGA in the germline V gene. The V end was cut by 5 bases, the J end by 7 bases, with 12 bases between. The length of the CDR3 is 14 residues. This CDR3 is CASSHTEGANVLTF. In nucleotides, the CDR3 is TGTGCCAGCAGCCATACCGAGGGCGCCAACGTCCTGACTTTC.